Below are 5 T cell receptor beta chains sequenced from a single sample in a study of T cell repertoires in cytomegalovirus infection. TCRdb itself ran the reads through MiXCR, one entry per CDR3 protein. The sample lists some 940,000 distinct CDR3 sequences, less than 35% occurring once. Their antigens are not known. Sequencing used cultured CD8+ T cells from PBMCs, obtained from culture after CMV antigen stimulation. These receptors were taken from a human donor in good health (CMV status not recorded). Some clones in this sample may be carry-over from other donors' samples.

This clonotype showed up just a few times. This chain joins TRBV4-1 and TRBJ2-2, with TRBD2 identical over 7 bases. The CDR3 is 15 residues long. Germline V gene sequence: CDR1 MGHRA, CDR2 YSYEKL. V lost 5 bases, J lost 3 bases, and 6 bases stayed unmatched. CDR3 amino acids: CASSAQGGDTGELFF. As DNA, the CDR3 is TGCGCCAGCAGCGCCCAGGGAGGGGACACCGGGGAGCTGTTTTTT.

This clonotype turned up a few times. This chain links TRBV7-6 with TRBJ2-1; no definite D call. The germline V gene encodes CDR1 SGHVS and CDR2 FNYEAQ. With 0 bases removed from V and 5 bases from J, the gap between germline ends came to 8 bases. There are 14 residues in the CDR3. As DNA, the CDR3 is TGTGCCAGCAGCTTAGCGGGCAGGAACAATGAGCAGTTCTTC. As protein: CASSLAGRNNEQFF. Full variable domain (rest looked up from reference TRBV7-6 and TRBJ2-1): GAGVSQSPRYKVTKRGQDVALRCDPISGHVSLYWYRQALGQGPEFLTYFNYEAQQDKSGLPNDRFSAERPEGSISTLTIQRTEQRDSAMYRCASSLAGRNNEQFFGPGTRLTVL.

This clonotype turned up a few times. The chain employs TRBV10-3 and TRBJ1-2; D possibly corresponds to TRBD1 (5 bases). The germline V and J ends were trimmed by 3 bases and 6 bases, with 8 bases remaining between them. Germline V lookup: CDR1 ENHRY, CDR2 SYGVKD. The CDR3 runs 12 residues. The CDR3 DNA follows: TGTGCCATCAGTGATAGGGACGATGGCTACACCTTC. Amino acid sequence: CAISDRDDGYTF.

Concerning this clonotype: This may stem from a read error, because a much larger clone lies one nucleotide away. The chain uses TRBV4-1 and TRBJ1-1; D gene unclear. Germline V gene lookup returns CDR1 MGHRA and CDR2 YSYEKL. The CDR3 has 14 residues. Here the CDR3 DNA reads TGCGTCAGCAGCCAAGTGCCAGGGAACACTGAAGCTTTCTTT. Protein sequence: CVSSQVPGNTEAFF.

The rearrangement joins TRBV12-3 or TRBV12-4 to TRBJ2-1; TRBD2 might be the D (7 bases). The CDR3 has 15 amino acids. The ends were cut back, 8 bases at V and 6 bases at J, with 20 bases in the middle. DNA for the CDR3: TGTGCCAGCGGATGGGGGGGCCCCGGAAGCAATGAGCAGTTCTTC. Translation: CASGWGGPGSNEQFF.